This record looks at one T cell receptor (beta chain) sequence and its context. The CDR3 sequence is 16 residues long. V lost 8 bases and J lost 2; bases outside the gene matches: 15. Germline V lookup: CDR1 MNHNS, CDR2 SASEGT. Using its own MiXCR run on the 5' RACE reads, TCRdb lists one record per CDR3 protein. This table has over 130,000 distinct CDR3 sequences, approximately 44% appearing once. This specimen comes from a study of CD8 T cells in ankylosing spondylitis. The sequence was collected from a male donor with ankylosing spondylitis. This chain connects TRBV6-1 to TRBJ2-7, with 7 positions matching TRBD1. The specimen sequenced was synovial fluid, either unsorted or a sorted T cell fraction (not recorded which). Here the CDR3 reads CASQSLGTDITYEQYF. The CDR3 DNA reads TGTGCCAGCCAATCTCTCGGGACAGATATAACCTACGAGCAGTACTTC.